The sequence of this T cell receptor beta chain was determined in a study of T-cell memory formation after mild COVID-19. TCRdb ran MiXCR on the 5' RACE reads and lists one entry per CDR3 protein. Here the sample spans almost 350,000 distinct CDR3 sequences, about 20% being singletons. The CDR3 is 17 residues long. Germline-derived CDR1 and CDR2 are LGHNA and YSLEER. V was cut by 0 bases and J by 0 bases, with 13 bases left in between. This receptor was identified in a man between 18 and 29 years old who had mild COVID-19 (a few samples of this study predate the infection). Cell type and time point are not known. The chain is built from TRBV4-3 and TRBJ2-3; D is possibly TRBD1 or TRBD2 (5 bases each). Sequenced input: PBMCs or a T cell subset sorted from them (not recorded which). CDR3 sequence: CASSQDSGTHSTDTQYF. In nucleotides, the CDR3 is TGCGCCAGCAGCCAAGATTCGGGGACCCACAGCACAGATACGCAGTATTTT.